Below are 9 T cell receptor beta chains sequenced from a single sample in a study of a mutant IDH1 vaccine in newly diagnosed glioma. No antigens are known for them. Clones were sequenced by immunoSEQ multiplex PCR, and TCRdb holds only the in-frame ones, with some missing. The profile shows over 50,000 clones, 75% to 90% of them singletons. Time point reported: week 5, during vaccination. Every single dose of the vaccine, 300 ug of mutant IDH1 20-mer peptide, came with topical imiquimod. This specimen consisted of PBMCs, obtained from a glioma patient whose treatment included an IDH1 peptide vaccine. The receptor set was obtained from a woman in her thirties or forties with glioma.

J is TRBJ1-1 and V is TRBV29-1; D is unresolved. From germline, CDR1 is SQVTM and CDR2 ANQGSEA. Trimming removed 0 bases from V and 5 bases from J, with 7 bases in between. The CDR3 contains 12 residues. This CDR3 is CSVEDRWTEAFF. CDR3 sequence (DNA): TGCAGCGTTGAAGATAGGTGGACTGAAGCTTTCTTT.

The gene calls are TRBV7-2 and TRBJ1-4, with D perhaps TRBD1 (5 bases). V gave up 5 bases and J gave up 2 bases, with 12 bases separating them. CDR3 length: 15 amino acids. Germline V lookup: CDR1 SGHTA, CDR2 FQGNSA. CDR3 loop: CASSPGRFTNEKLFF. The CDR3 region has the DNA TGTGCCAGCAGCCCAGGGAGGTTCACTAATGAAAAACTGTTTTTT.

The rearrangement joins TRBV7-2 to TRBJ2-1; D gene unclear. V dropped 5 bases and J dropped 4 bases, with 12 bases sitting between them. Germline CDR1 reads SGHTA; CDR2 reads FQGNSA. This CDR3 contains 14 residues. In DNA, the CDR3 is TGTGCCAGCAGCGCCCGCATCTCATACAATGAGCAGTTCTTC. Translation: CASSARISYNEQFF.

The chain has TRBV6-5 and TRBJ2-7, with D perhaps being TRBD1 or TRBD2 (5 bases each). CDR1 MNHEY and CDR2 SVGAGI come from the germline V gene. Deletions cut 10 bases from V and 3 bases from J, with 13 bases between. CDR3 length: 12 amino acids. The DNA of the CDR3 is TGTGCCACCCAGGTGGGGGTCTACGAGCAGTACTTC. This gives the protein CATQVGVYEQYF.

The chain uses TRBV28 and TRBJ1-1; 8 nucleotides match TRBD1. The V gene end was trimmed by 4 bases and the J gene end by 4 bases; junction bases not matched to a gene: 8. There are 15 residues in the CDR3. Germline CDR1 MDHEN, CDR2 SYDVKM. The CDR3 reads CASSSGQVAATEAFF. Here the CDR3 DNA reads TGTGCCAGCAGTTCGGGACAGGTCGCGGCCACTGAAGCTTTCTTT.

The genes are TRBV5-1 and TRBJ1-1; D gene uncertain. Per germline, CDR1 SGHRS and CDR2 YFSETQ. The CDR3 runs to 14 residues. Trimming pared 1 base from V and 0 bases from J, leaving 7 bases between. CDR3 sequence reads: CASSLRAVNTEAFF. The DNA of the CDR3 is TGCGCCAGCAGCTTGCGTGCGGTGAACACTGAAGCTTTCTTT.

The chain links TRBV28 to TRBJ2-3, with a possible D match to TRBD2 (8 bases). In germline, CDR1 is MDHEN, CDR2 SYDVKM. V was shortened by 3 bases and J by 5 bases, with 21 bases between the two germline ends. This CDR3 has 17 amino acids. The CDR3 region is CASSFRGGGRSGDTQYF. CDR3 in DNA: TGTGCCAGCAGTTTCCGAGGGGGCGGGAGGTCCGGAGATACGCAGTATTTT.

This sequence joins TRBV6-5 and TRBJ2-2, with TRBD2 matching 8 bases. This CDR3 has 13 amino acids. Trimming removed 10 bases from V and 4 bases from J; junction bases left unmatched: 5. Germline assignment: CDR1 MNHEY and CDR2 SVGAGI. CDR3 in amino acids: CATISGTTGELFF. In DNA form, the CDR3 reads TGTGCCACCATTAGCGGGACCACCGGGGAGCTGTTTTTT.

The chain carries TRBV19 and TRBJ2-3; D may be TRBD1 or TRBD2 (6 bases each). The CDR3 totals 15 residues. The germline CDR1 and CDR2 sequences are LNHDA and SQIVND (reference sequence). V lost 5 bases, J lost 2 bases, and 14 bases lay in between. The CDR3 loop is CASSPARGLTDTQYF. The CDR3 nucleotides read TGTGCCAGTAGTCCCGCCCGGGGGCTCACAGATACGCAGTATTTT.